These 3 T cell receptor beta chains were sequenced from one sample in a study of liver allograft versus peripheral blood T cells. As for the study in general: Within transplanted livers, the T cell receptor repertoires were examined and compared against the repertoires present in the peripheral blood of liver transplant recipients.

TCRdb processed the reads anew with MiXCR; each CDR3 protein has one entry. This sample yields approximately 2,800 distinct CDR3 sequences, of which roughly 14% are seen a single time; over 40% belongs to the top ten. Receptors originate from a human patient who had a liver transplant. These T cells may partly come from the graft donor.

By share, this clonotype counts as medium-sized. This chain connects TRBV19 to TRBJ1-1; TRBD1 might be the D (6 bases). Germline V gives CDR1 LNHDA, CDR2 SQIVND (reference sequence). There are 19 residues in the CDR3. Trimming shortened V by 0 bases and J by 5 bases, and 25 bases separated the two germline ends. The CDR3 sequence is CASSIDRWDMINRGTEAFF. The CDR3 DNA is TGTGCCAGTAGTATAGATAGATGGGACATGATTAACCGGGGGACTGAAGCTTTCTTT.

The DNA of the CDR3 is TGCAGTGCTGTAAACAGGGGACTTCCCTACGAGCAGTACTTC. It codes for CSAVNRGLPYEQYF. This chain joins TRBV20-1 and TRBJ2-7; possibly TRBD1 for D (7 bases). The length of the CDR3 is 14 residues. Trimming pared 5 bases from V and 2 bases from J, leaving 16 bases between. CDR1 DFQATT and CDR2 SNEGSKA come from the germline V gene (reference sequence).

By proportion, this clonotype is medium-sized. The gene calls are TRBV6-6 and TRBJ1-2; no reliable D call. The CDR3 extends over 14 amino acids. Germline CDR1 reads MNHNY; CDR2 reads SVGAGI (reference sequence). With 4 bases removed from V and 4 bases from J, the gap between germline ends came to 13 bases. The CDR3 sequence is CASSFQQRTYGYTF. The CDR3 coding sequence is TGTGCCAGCAGTTTTCAACAGCGAACCTATGGCTACACCTTC.